The TCR beta chain described here comes from a study of T cells after yellow fever vaccination (dated by TCRdb to between 2018 and 2021). In the study overall: The SMART-Seq v4 Ultra Low Input RNA kit was used to prepare libraries from fractions with low cell numbers. To follow T-cell clones before and after primary and booster YFV17D yellow fever vaccination, bulk TCR alpha and beta repertoires were sequenced over time. Two healthy male donors, one aged 18 to 29 and one aged 30 to 39 years, were included in the cohort. Bulk PBMC replicates and cell subsets were isolated from blood drawn at multiple timepoints before and after both primary and secondary immunization. The study at large found these results: Only a couple of donors were included in the study, so the extent to which the findings can be generalized is limited. After the booster, most clones that had expanded after primary vaccination were detected again (around 97% of CD4 and under 90% of CD8), suggesting broad maintenance of memory. The secondary T-cell response was found to be weaker but faster than the primary response, with a peak reached on day 5 rather than on day 15. A small share of clonotypes occurred in both CD4 and CD8 compartments, likely arising from convergent recombination. FACS-sorted repertoires could contain abundant contaminating clonotypes from the bulk population, so computational filtering was required.

The germline V gene sets CDR1 to KGHSH and CDR2 to LQKENI. Counted from cysteine to phenylalanine, this CDR3 has 13 amino acids. The entry retains the CDR3 DNA only, 39 bases that are in frame from base 1. The junction carries 11 bases between V and J, which are trimmed by 4 bases and 7 bases respectively. TCR cDNA was synthesized by 5'RACE template switching, which introduced a universal primer site and unique molecular identifiers. Priming for cDNA synthesis came from both the TCR alpha and TCR beta constant segments. Two PCR steps were used to amplify libraries, with sample barcodes and sequencing adapters being added in the second step. Libraries were sequenced on Illumina HiSeq 2500 (2x100 bp) or NovaSeq (2x150 bp). Per the original workflow: Reads were demultiplexed and collapsed into UMI consensus sequences with MIGEC, and V(D)J alignment was performed with MiXCR. Clonotypes responding to the vaccine were identified with edgeR on replicate PBMC samples, with the criteria of FDR below 0.01 and a log2 fold change above 5 up to day 15. Each bulk clonotype received a CD4 or CD8 identity based on whether the sequenced CD4 or CD8 repertoire contained that clonotype at higher abundance. TCRdb reprocessing: public reads trimmed at Q25 with fastp, clones called with MiXCR, in-frame beta chains kept. Rows with a matching CDR3 protein are joined into one entry that keeps the most common DNA and genes. The V and J calls and clone size are TCRdb's, not the authors'. This sample is represented by around 140,000 distinct CDR3 sequences; approximately 6.6% of them were singletons. The ten most abundant clones make up about 0.61% of the sample.

As concerns this clonotype: The antigen this receptor binds is unknown. The input lacks base qualities; no much larger clone sits a single base away.

This specimen's treatment or condition label, interpreted: live attenuated yellow fever vaccine strain. A standard Ficoll-Paque protocol was used to isolate PBMCs from peripheral blood. CD4 and CD8 T-cell fractions were isolated with Dynabeads CD4 and CD8 positive selection kits. TriZol was used to extract RNA from bulk PBMCs, from CD4 and CD8 fractions, and from dextramer-positive and dextramer-negative fractions. The material was CD4+ T cells sorted from PBMCs, obtained 10 days after the yellow fever booster vaccination. The chain is made from TRBV18 and TRBJ1-5, with no reliable assignment of the D segment. This TCR came from a man between 25 and 39 years old who received the YFV17D yellow fever vaccine. For the CDR3, the sequence is CASSLPGGQPQHF. Here is the DNA: TGTGCCAGCTCACTCCCGGGCGGACAGCCCCAGCATTTT.